These T cell receptor beta chains were read from a single sample in a study of T cell repertoires in ileal Crohn's disease. Clones were read by immunoSEQ multiplex PCR, and TCRdb kept only the in-frame ones, dropping some. In the table there are around 9,000 clones, around 81% of which are singletons. The sample consisted of ileal tissue. The source of these receptors is an adult with Crohn's disease. The CDR3 runs from the conserved cysteine through the conserved F or W. Each record gives: J gene, D gene, clone size, V gene, CDR3 protein, CDR3 DNA. D genes are given only for firm matches. Rows give clone size only sometimes, using once, few, many, or a class for an expanded clone.

>TRBJ2-1|-|-|TRBV7-3
CASSLGGHYNEQFF
TGTGCCAGCAGCTTGGGGGGGCACTACAATGAGCAGTTCTTC
>TRBJ2-5|-|-|TRBV18
CASSPGEGETQYF
TGTGCCAGCTCACCAGGAGAGGGAGAGACCCAGTACTTC
>TRBJ1-5|-|-|TRBV19
CASSVGTVRDQPQHF
TGTGCCAGTAGCGTTGGCACGGTTCGGGATCAGCCCCAGCATTTT
>TRBJ2-2|TRBD2|few|TRBV4-2
CASSQGLAGTPTGELFF
TGTGCCAGCAGCCAGGGACTAGCGGGAACCCCGACCGGGGAGCTGTTTTTT
>TRBJ1-6|-|-|TRBV6-1
CASSEGVVRGNSPLHF
TGTGCCAGCAGTGAAGGGGTTGTCAGGGGTAATTCACCCCTCCACTTT
>TRBJ2-7|-|-|TRBV14
CASSQVIGAEQYF
TGTGCCAGCAGCCAAGTGATAGGGGCCGAGCAGTACTTC
>TRBJ1-1|-|few|TRBV4-2
CASSLRVNTEAFF
TGTGCCAGCAGCCTGCGGGTGAACACTGAAGCTTTCTTT
>TRBJ1-1|-|-|TRBV6-6
CASSPGGNTEAFF
TGTGCCAGCAGTCCGGGTGGGAACACTGAAGCTTTCTTT
>TRBJ1-3|-|-|TRBV6-5
CASRGGRDTIYF
TGTGCCAGCAGGGGAGGCCGAGACACCATATATTTT
>TRBJ2-1|-|medium-sized|TRBV11-2
CASSSGTGDEQFF
TGTGCCAGCAGCTCCGGGACTGGAGATGAGCAGTTCTTC
>TRBJ1-2|-|-|TRBV2
CASSESLGGSDSRYGYTF
TGTGCCAGCAGTGAAAGTTTGGGTGGTTCAGATTCGAGGTACGGCTACACCTTC
>TRBJ2-3|TRBD1|-|TRBV15
CATSRRQGGGTDTQYF
TGTGCCACCAGCAGACGACAGGGTGGGGGCACAGATACGCAGTATTTT
>TRBJ2-2|TRBD1|-|TRBV5-1
CASSGTANTGELFF
TGCGCCAGCAGCGGGACAGCGAACACCGGGGAGCTGTTTTTT
>TRBJ1-2|-|few|TRBV6-5
CASKSPGDVYGYTF
TGTGCCAGCAAGTCCCCAGGGGATGTCTATGGCTACACCTTC
>TRBJ2-7|TRBD2|few|TRBV18
CASSPRGGGSYEQYF
TGTGCCAGCTCACCGCGGGGGGGAGGCTCCTACGAGCAGTACTTC
>TRBJ2-1|-|medium-sized|TRBV28
CASSLAAGASYNEQFF
TGTGCCAGCAGTTTGGCGGCAGGGGCGTCCTACAATGAGCAGTTCTTC
>TRBJ2-5|TRBD2|-|TRBV7-2
CASSQSRRGGAGSQYF
TGTGCCAGCAGCCAATCCCGACGGGGGGGGGCGGGGTCCCAGTACTTC
>TRBJ2-3|-|-|TRBV11-3
CASSLGTTDTQYF
TGTGCCAGCAGCTTAGGGACTACAGATACGCAGTATTTT
>TRBJ2-5|TRBD1|-|TRBV5-8
CASSYQTGTETQYF
TGTGCCAGCAGCTATCAGACAGGGACGGAGACCCAGTACTTC
>TRBJ1-2|TRBD1|once|TRBV5-1
CASSFPGTGDGYTF
TGCGCCAGCAGCTTCCCCGGGACAGGGGATGGCTACACCTTC
>TRBJ2-1|-|-|TRBV19
CASSIREGNEQFF
TGTGCCAGTAGTATCCGGGAAGGAAATGAGCAGTTCTTC
>TRBJ2-7|-|-|TRBV5-1
CASSFQRGTSYEQYF
TGCGCCAGCAGCTTTCAGAGAGGGACTTCCTACGAGCAGTACTTC
>TRBJ2-2|-|-|TRBV7-2
CASSLVTSGSGVAGELFF
TGTGCCAGCAGCTTAGTTACCTCGGGCTCCGGGGTCGCCGGGGAGCTGTTTTTT
>TRBJ1-1|-|-|TRBV6-1
CASSQGLEAFF
TGTGCCAGCAGCCAAGGACTGGAGGCTTTCTTT
>TRBJ1-2|-|-|TRBV29-1
CSVTTGDFYGYTF
TGCAGCGTTACGACAGGTGACTTCTATGGCTACACCTTC
>TRBJ2-2|-|-|TRBV9
CASSPRHMNTGELFF
TGTGCCAGCAGCCCGAGACACATGAACACCGGGGAGCTGTTTTTT
>TRBJ2-3|TRBD2|-|TRBV29-1
CSALAGRTDTQYF
TGCAGCGCCTTAGCGGGACGTACAGATACGCAGTATTTT
>TRBJ2-4|TRBD2|-|TRBV4-1
CASSQPQEGFSGGARAKNIQYF
TGCGCCAGCAGCCAACCCCAGGAAGGGTTTAGCGGGGGGGCCCGAGCCAAAAACATTCAGTACTTC
>TRBJ2-7|-|few|TRBV6-6
CASTTGTRSYEQYF
TGTGCCAGCACAACCGGGACACGTAGTTACGAGCAGTACTTC
>TRBJ2-5|TRBD2|-|TRBV9
CASSVAVRGREETQYF
TGTGCCAGCAGCGTAGCGGTGCGGGGGAGGGAAGAGACCCAGTACTTC
>TRBJ2-1|TRBD2|-|TRBV7-7
CASRGGRSYNEQFF
TGTGCCAGCCGCGGGGGTCGGTCCTACAATGAGCAGTTCTTC
>TRBJ2-1|TRBD1|-|TRBV5-4
CASSFTGGGEQFF
TGTGCCAGCAGCTTTACAGGGGGCGGTGAGCAGTTCTTC
>TRBJ2-1|TRBD1|-|TRBV19
CASSRQGLGNEQFF
TGTGCCAGTAGCCGACAGGGGTTGGGCAATGAGCAGTTCTTC
>TRBJ2-3|-|-|TRBV30
CAWSAGRDTDTQYF
TGTGCCTGGAGTGCCGGGCGGGACACAGATACGCAGTATTTT
>TRBJ2-1|-|-|TRBV7-3
CASSLRAGRTYNEQFF
TGTGCCAGCAGCTTAAGGGCCGGGAGAACCTACAATGAGCAGTTCTTC
>TRBJ2-1|-|medium-sized|TRBV7-9
CASSSPEQPYNEQFF
TGTGCCAGCAGCTCACCAGAACAACCCTACAATGAGCAGTTCTTC
>TRBJ1-1|-|-|TRBV14
CASSQLQGRGNTEAFF
TGTGCCAGCAGCCAGCTCCAAGGCAGGGGGAACACTGAAGCTTTCTTT
>TRBJ2-1|TRBD2|-|TRBV5-1
CASREGGSSYNEQFF
TGCGCCAGCAGGGAGGGAGGGAGCTCCTACAATGAGCAGTTCTTC
>TRBJ2-2|-|-|TRBV7-9
CASSAHREGTGELFF
TGTGCCAGCAGCGCCCACAGGGAAGGCACCGGGGAGCTGTTTTTT
>TRBJ2-2|TRBD1|few|TRBV9
CASSVAGTGGSHGELFF
TGTGCCAGCAGCGTAGCCGGGACAGGGGGCAGTCACGGGGAGCTGTTTTTT
>TRBJ2-1|-|once|TRBV29-1
CSVEGLVASYNEQFF
TGCAGCGTTGAAGGTCTGGTCGCGTCCTACAATGAGCAGTTCTTC
>TRBJ2-7|TRBD1|-|TRBV25-1
CASRDRSYEQYF
TGTGCCAGCCGGGACAGATCCTACGAGCAGTACTTC
>TRBJ1-3|-|-|TRBV6-1
CASSEGGIGNTIYF
TGTGCCAGCAGTGAAGGAGGAATTGGAAACACCATATATTTT
>TRBJ2-1|-|-|TRBV15
CATSRVGEDDYNEQFF
TGTGCCACCAGCAGAGTAGGTGAAGACGACTATAATGAGCAGTTCTTC
>TRBJ1-5|-|-|TRBV6-6
CASSPTGGNQPQHF
TGTGCCAGCAGTCCGACGGGGGGCAATCAGCCCCAGCATTTT
>TRBJ2-5|TRBD2|-|TRBV30
CAWSAGGGAGTQYF
TGTGCCTGGAGTGCGGGGGGGGGCGCAGGGACCCAGTACTTC
>TRBJ2-2|-|-|TRBV5-1
CASEGRTNTGELFF
TGCGCCAGCGAGGGTCGAACGAACACCGGGGAGCTGTTTTTT
>TRBJ2-7|TRBD2|-|TRBV5-1
CASSLGLAGALKQYF
TGCGCCAGCAGCTTGGGGTTAGCGGGGGCCCTCAAGCAGTACTTC
>TRBJ2-5|-|-|TRBV29-1
CSAGLEETQYF
TGCAGCGCCGGGTTGGAAGAGACCCAGTACTTC